This TCR beta chain was profiled in a study of T cell responses to AZD1222 COVID-19 vaccine. Study-level background: Pooling covered second doses at about 4 or about 12 weeks. Findings of the study overall: Spike-specific TCR breadth and depth both grew after two AZD1222 doses.

As for this clone: Its cognate antigen is unknown.

The CDR3 is 12 amino acids. V dropped 10 bases and J dropped 1 base, with 10 bases sitting between them. Germline values: CDR1 ENHRY, CDR2 SYGVKD. Sequencing was performed with immunoSEQ multiplex PCR; in TCRdb, only in-frame clones are kept and a portion is missing. The sample shows about 180,000 clones, 85% to 90% of them seen only once. The sequence was obtained from an adult in good health. The rearrangement uses TRBV10-3 and TRBJ1-1, with D uncertain. The specimen comprised peripheral blood, sampled on day 0 of AZD1222 vaccination. The CDR3 DNA sequence: TGTGCCACCGGACGGGAGAACACTGAAGCTTTCTTT. This translates into CATGRENTEAFF.